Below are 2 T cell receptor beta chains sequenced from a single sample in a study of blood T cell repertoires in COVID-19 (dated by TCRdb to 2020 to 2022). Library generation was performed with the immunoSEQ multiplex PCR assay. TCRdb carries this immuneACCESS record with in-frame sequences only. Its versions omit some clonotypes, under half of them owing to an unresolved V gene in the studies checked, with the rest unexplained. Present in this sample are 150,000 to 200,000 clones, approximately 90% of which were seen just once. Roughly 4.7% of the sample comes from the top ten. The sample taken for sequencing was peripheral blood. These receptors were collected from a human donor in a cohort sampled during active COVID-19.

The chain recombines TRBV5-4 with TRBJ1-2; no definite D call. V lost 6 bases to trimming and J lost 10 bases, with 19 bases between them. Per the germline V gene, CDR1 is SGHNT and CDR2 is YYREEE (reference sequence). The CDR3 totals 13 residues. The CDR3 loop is CASIDRLVEDYTF. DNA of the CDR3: TGTGCCAGCATAGACCGCCTAGTGGAGGACTACACCTTC. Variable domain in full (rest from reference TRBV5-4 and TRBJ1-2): ETGVTQSPTHLIKTRGQQVTLRCSSQSGHNTVSWYQQALGQGPQFIFQYYREEENGRGNFPPRFSGLQFPNYSSELNVNALELDDSALYLCASIDRLVEDYTFGSGTRLTVV.

The CDR3 coding sequence is TGCGCCAGCAGCCAAGCCACAGGGCCCGGGACCTACGAGCAGTACTTC. Amino acids: CASSQATGPGTYEQYF. The rearrangement joins TRBV4-3 to TRBJ2-7; possibly TRBD1 for D (6 bases). Germline V gene lookup returns CDR1 LGHNA and CDR2 YSLEER. V lost 1 base and J 2 bases, leaving 15 bases between the germline ends. This CDR3 has 16 residues.